The sequence of this T cell receptor (beta chain) was determined in a study of blood T cell repertoires in COVID-19 (dated by TCRdb to the early 2020s). Regarding the research as a whole: The collaborator samples originated in the United States, Italy and Spain and spanned the acute and convalescent phases of COVID-19. The material from the prospective study consisted of cDNA or gDNA derived from T cells, B-cell-depleted T cells, or PBMCs. Deeply sampled blood TCRbeta repertoires from subjects exposed to, actively infected with, or recovered from COVID-19 were included in the dataset. A freely available public database, intended as a resource for researchers studying the immune response to SARS-CoV-2, is where the repertoires were released. The samples were drawn from two sources: the first 160 participants of the ongoing ImmuneRACE study, and 950 to 1,500 subjects contributed by 6 global collaborators. The sample metadata nearly always contained a de-identified subject ID, COVID-19 status, age in years and sex. Where available, HLA class I and class II types were obtained from metadata supplied by the sample provider rather than from assay-based typing. Beyond this particular receptor, the publication reports: How much clinical and demographic metadata was included differed by source and by participant, and the metadata was provided uncurated.

Each collaborating institution followed its own protocols to collect whole blood in K2EDTA tubes. For TCRbeta analysis, collaborators shipped samples in one of three forms: frozen whole blood, isolated PBMCs, or DNA extracted from either of those sample types. Relative to germline, V is 3 bases shorter and J is 1 base shorter, with 7 bases between their ends. From its cysteine to its phenylalanine, the CDR3 spans 14 amino acids. Only the CDR3 region is kept as DNA, spanning 42 bases read in frame from base 1. The germline V gene supplies CDR1 MDHEN and CDR2 SYDVKM. The immunoSEQ Assay, a bias-controlled multiplex PCR, was used to amplify TCRbeta CDR3 regions from genomic DNA. Turning to the authors' computational methods: Within the assay, amplification of reference gene primers was used to estimate how many nucleated cells each sample contained. To quantify the absolute abundance of each unique TCRbeta CDR3 rearrangement, sequence reads were collapsed and filtered. For each sample, productive Simpson clonality was calculated by taking the square root of Simpson's diversity index across productive rearrangements. As stored in TCRdb, this immuneACCESS dataset retains in-frame rearrangements with V and J assigned. A fraction of the clones does not appear; measured against another copy, unresolved V genes explain less than half of the discrepancy, and the remainder lacks a known reason. V and J calls and clone size are given by that table; D and trimming were obtained from the DNA. The sample table lists about 190,000 clones, 90% of them with a count of one. Around 0.63% of the sample belongs to the ten largest clones.

With respect to this clone: The antigen it binds to is not known. No qualities accompany the bases; no much larger clone lies one base away.

The rearrangement combines TRBV28 with TRBJ1-5; the D segment cannot be called with confidence. Sequencing was performed on peripheral blood. The source of this sequence is a man between 45 and 60 years old with acute or convalescent COVID-19. The CDR3 sequence is CASSLSQSNQPQHF. The nucleotide sequence is given as TGTGCCAGCAGTTTGTCACAGAGCAATCAGCCCCAGCATTTT.